The 9 T cell receptor beta chains in this list originate from one sample, sequenced in a study of blood T cell repertoires in COVID-19. Clones were read by immunoSEQ multiplex PCR, and TCRdb kept only the in-frame ones, dropping some. The sample records some 170,000 clones, roughly 80% being singletons. Material: peripheral blood. The receptors were gathered from a woman aged 70-85 years with acute or convalescent COVID-19.

This clone appeared a single time. The CDR3 here is CASSLLAGGSYNEQFF. CDR3 nucleotide sequence: TGTGCCAGCAGCTTATTAGCGGGAGGCTCCTACAATGAGCAGTTCTTC. The chain is built from TRBV11-2 and TRBJ2-1; TRBD2 aligns across 10 bases. V trimming: 2 bases; J trimming: 0 bases; junction bases outside the gene matches: 1. The CDR3 spans 16 residues. Germline V gives CDR1 SGHAT, CDR2 FQNNGV.

This clone occurred a few times. The chain recombines TRBV6-6 with TRBJ1-3, with D unresolved. Trimming removed 6 bases from V and 2 bases from J, with 11 bases in between. CDR3 size: 14 residues. The germline gives CDR1 MNHNY, CDR2 SVGAGI (reference sequence). CDR3 sequence reads: CASSSYGAGNTIYF. The CDR3, as DNA: TGTGCCAGCAGCTCCTACGGGGCTGGAAACACCATATATTTT.

The chain links TRBV7-6 to TRBJ2-1, with TRBD1 matching over 8 bases. The CDR3 runs 16 residues. V gave up 5 bases and J gave up 4 bases; unmatched junction bases: 10. Germline-derived CDR1 and CDR2 are SGHVS and FNYEAQ. CDR3 protein: CASSPGQGAHYNEQFF. As DNA, the CDR3 is TGTGCCAGCAGCCCAGGACAGGGAGCCCATTACAATGAGCAGTTCTTC.

The chain recombines TRBV9 with TRBJ2-6; 9 positions agree with TRBD1. The junction had 10 bases not matched to a gene; V was cut back by 4 bases and J by 2 bases. The CDR3 sequence is 18 residues long. CDR1 and CDR2 (germline): SGDLS, YYNGEE. The CDR3 DNA is TGTGCCAGCAGCAACCCTCGGGACAGGGATACTGGGGCCAACGTCCTGACTTTC. The encoded protein is CASSNPRDRDTGANVLTF. The variable domain in full, with the rest retrieved from reference TRBV9 and TRBJ2-6, is DSGVTQTPKHLITATGQRVTLRCSPRSGDLSVYWYQQSLDQGLQFLIQYYNGEERAKGNILERFSAQQFPDLHSELNLSSLELGDSALYFCASSNPRDRDTGANVLTFGAGSRLTVL.

This clone was picked up one time. V usage is TRBV30 and J usage is TRBJ2-1; 9 bases match TRBD2. V gave up 8 bases and J gave up 2 bases; unmatched junction bases: 4. CDR1 is GTSNPN, CDR2 SVGIG, per germline (reference sequence). The CDR3 sequence is 13 residues long. The CDR3 loop is CAGSGSAYNEQFF. The CDR3 nucleotides are TGTGCCGGTAGCGGGAGCGCCTACAATGAGCAGTTCTTC. The variable domain in full, with the rest retrieved from reference TRBV30 and TRBJ2-1, is SQTIHQWPATLVQPVGSPLSLECTVEGTSNPNLYWYRQAAGRGLQLLFYSVGIGQISSEVPQNLSASRPQDRQFILSSKKLLLSDSGFYLCAGSGSAYNEQFFGPGTRLTVL.

This clone was recorded only once. This rearrangement joins TRBV6-2 or TRBV6-3 to TRBJ1-5; a possible D gene is TRBD1 (6 bases). From germline, CDR1 is MNHEY and CDR2 SVGEGT. This CDR3 contains 14 residues. Trimming removed 4 bases at V and 3 bases at J, with 10 bases between. This CDR3 is CASSLGQINQPQHF. CDR3 nucleotide sequence: TGTGCCAGCAGTTTAGGACAGATCAATCAGCCCCAGCATTTT.

This clone was seen only once. This chain joins TRBV10-3 and TRBJ2-7; 7 nucleotides align to TRBD1. Germline CDR1 reads ENHRY; CDR2 reads SYGVKD. After removal of 6 bases from V and 5 bases from J, the junction contained 13 bases not matched to a gene. The CDR3 is 15 residues long. CDR3 nucleotide sequence: TGTGCCATCAGAGACCCCGGGACAGAAGTAGACGAGCAGTACTTC. Translation: CAIRDPGTEVDEQYF.

This clone was detected ten times or more. The V gene is TRBV3-1 (or the pseudogene TRBV3-2), the J gene TRBJ1-1, with D maybe TRBD1 (6 bases). Germline CDR1 and CDR2: LGHDT and YNNKEL (reference sequence). The CDR3 has 16 amino acids. V lost 0 bases and J lost 3, with 14 bases in between. The CDR3 DNA follows: TGTGCCAGCAGCCAAGATTACAGGGTTGGGGACACTGAAGCTTTCTTT. It codes for CASSQDYRVGDTEAFF.

V and J are TRBV11-2 and TRBJ1-1; 7 bases are a match to TRBD1. The CDR3 is 14 residues long. Trimming at V came to 5 bases and at J to 1 base, leaving 4 bases not matched to a gene. In germline, CDR1 is SGHAT, CDR2 FQNNGV. CDR3 residues: CASSENRGNTEAFF. The CDR3 region has the DNA TGTGCCAGCAGCGAAAACAGGGGGAACACTGAAGCTTTCTTT.